The present T cell receptor (beta chain) was sequenced within a study of shared clonotypes between healthy human individuals. At the level of the study: The donor group consisted of two women and three men, aged 18 to 49.

CDR3 length: 14 residues. Between the trimmed V and J ends, which lost 4 bases and 4 bases, there was a span of 14 bases. The germline gives CDR1 ENHRY, CDR2 SYGVKD. Study-wide results and limits: Naive subsets, compared against memory subsets, generally had larger estimated richness values. Shared clonotypes across all four donors exceeded non-shared ones in generation probability.

CD45RO-negative CD8 cells positively selected for CCR7 made up the naive population, which excluded terminally differentiated effector memory CD45RA+ cells. As for this clone: What it binds is not known.

Authors' data handling: Junction-only sequences without quality scores came from ImmunoSEQ, so filtering differed. Repertoires were generated with immunoSEQ multiplex PCR, while TCRdb's copy carries only in-frame clones and drops some. Clone size and V and J calls were adopted from that table, with D and trimming inferred from the DNA. The sample has about 2 million clones, approximately 95% seen once; the top ten hold 0.95% to 1.5%. The material sequenced was naive CD8+ T cells sorted from blood. V is TRBV10-3 and J is TRBJ2-7, with D possibly being TRBD1 or TRBD2 (5 bases each). This TCR derives from a man aged 18 to 30 in good health. The CDR3 is CAISATGPPYEQYF. CDR3 DNA: TGTGCCATCAGTGCGACGGGACCCCCGTACGAGCAGTACTTC.